The present TCR beta chain was sequenced within a study of human T cells and chemical hapten exposure. Documented time point: pre-sensitization, week 0. Sample treatment: therapeutic diphenylcyclopropenone sensitization with weekly scalp DPC. Every donor had alopecia and was 18 to 70 years old; all were suitable for DPC. Total RNA extraction was carried out from unfractionated whole blood. Study-wide points: It was expanded TCRs that formed significantly more large CDR3 similarity clusters than controls did.

In its sample, this clonotype was seen a few times. Antigen unknown. The library gave individual cDNA molecules unique molecular identifiers. TCRdb independently ran MiXCR on the RACE reads; one entry per CDR3 protein. Of more than 250,000 distinct CDR3 sequences in the sample, approximately 8.4% are singletons; the top ten hold 2.3%. Germline assignment: CDR1 KGHSH and CDR2 LQKENI. This CDR3 is 13 amino acids long. V lost 5 bases to trimming and J lost 8 bases; unmatched junction nucleotides: 8. Sample: whole blood, taken in connection with sensitization to the hapten diphenylcyclopropenone (DPC). The chain is built from TRBV18 and TRBJ1-1, with 7 positions matching TRBD1. This receptor was taken from a woman between 35 and 50 years old with alopecia areata. Some clones in this sample may be carry-over from other donors' samples. CDR3 loop: CASSETTGTEAFF. CDR3 DNA sequence: TGTGCCAGCTCAGAAACGACAGGGACCGAAGCTTTCTTT.